Shown below are 14 T cell receptor beta chains from a single sample sequenced in a study of monozygotic twins with inflammatory bowel disease. Each CDR3 protein gets one entry in TCRdb, which reprocessed the 5' RACE reads and gives no DNA. The sample data list about 160,000 distinct CDR3 sequences. The source material was blood. The receptors stem from a human donor with ulcerative colitis or Crohn's disease, or a healthy co-twin of an affected twin (not recorded which).

CDR3 sequence reads: CASGNRGRGSNQPQHF. The chain joins TRBV28 to TRBJ1-5; TCRdb reports TRBD1, a call that lacks DNA to check it against. The CDR3 is made up of 16 amino acids. Germline-derived CDR1 and CDR2 are MDHEN and SYDVKM.

The rearrangement uses TRBV5-1 and TRBJ2-1; TCRdb lists TRBD2, though no DNA is available to test this call. CDR1 is SGHRS and CDR2 is YFSETQ in the germline V gene. The CDR3 spans 16 residues. The CDR3 protein is CASSLEVAGSPDEQFF.

The chain has TRBV20-1 and TRBJ1-5; no DNA is available, so the TRBD1 call from TCRdb remains unchecked. The CDR3 spans 13 residues. CDR1 DFQATT and CDR2 SNEGSKA come from the germline V gene (reference sequence). CDR3 sequence reads: CSARRTRNQPQHF.

The rearrangement joins TRBV20-1 to TRBJ2-7; the D gene TCRdb calls, TRBD1, cannot be checked with no DNA. The CDR3 spans 11 residues. Per germline, CDR1 DFQATT and CDR2 SNEGSKA (reference sequence). The CDR3 sequence is CSAPDRYEQYF.

The genes are TRBV21-1 and TRBJ2-4; the TCRdb call, TRBD1, lacks DNA for checking. TRBV21-1 is tagged as a pseudogene. The CDR3 runs 18 residues. The CDR3 here is CASSKEAHRGTAKNIQYF.

The chain employs TRBV19 and TRBJ2-1. The CDR3 is 13 residues long. Germline values: CDR1 LNHDA, CDR2 SQIVND (reference sequence). The CDR3 region is CASSMALYNEQFF.

The rearrangement links TRBV4-2 to TRBJ1-1; the TRBD1 assignment by TCRdb is unverifiable without DNA. CDR1 is LGHNA, CDR2 YNFKEQ, per germline. CDR3 length: 12 residues. CDR3 sequence: CASSDRGTEAFF.

J is TRBJ1-2 and V is TRBV4-1. The V gene's germline CDR1 is MGHRA and CDR2 YSYEKL. The CDR3 is 15 amino acids. The CDR3 spells CASSQVATANYGYTF.

The chain joins TRBV29-1 to TRBJ2-3; without DNA, the TCRdb call of TRBD1 cannot be checked. From germline, CDR1 is SQVTM and CDR2 ANQGSEA. The CDR3 spans 15 residues. This CDR3 reads CSVDNGLGSTDTQYF.

The chain is built from TRBV7-2 and TRBJ2-7; TCRdb proposes TRBD1, but this gene call is untestable without DNA. This CDR3 is 15 amino acids long. Germline-derived CDR1 and CDR2 are SGHTA and FQGNSA. This CDR3 is CASSPQGGVSYEQYF.

The genes are TRBV7-2 and TRBJ2-3. CDR3 length: 13 amino acids. CDR1 is SGHTA, CDR2 FQGNSA, per germline. The CDR3 spells CASSPYPRDTQYF. Drawing the rest from reference TRBV7-2 and TRBJ2-3, the complete variable domain is GAGVSQSPSNKVTEKGKDVELRCDPISGHTALYWYRQSLGQGLEFLIYFQGNSAPDKSGLPSDRFSAERTGGSVSTLTIQRTQQEDSAVYLCASSPYPRDTQYFGPGTRLTVL.

The chain is built from TRBV30 and TRBJ2-7. The CDR3 has 12 amino acids. The germline V gene encodes CDR1 GTSNPN and CDR2 SVGIG (reference sequence). This chain's CDR3 is CAWSVQRNEQYF.

The chain combines TRBV28 with TRBJ1-4. Germline loops: CDR1 MDHEN, CDR2 SYDVKM. The CDR3 extends over 13 amino acids. The CDR3 protein is CASSSNSNEKLFF.

V and J are TRBV9 and TRBJ1-1; TCRdb selects TRBD1, and the lack of DNA leaves this call unchecked. This CDR3 contains 15 residues. Germline V gives CDR1 SGDLS, CDR2 YYNGEE. The CDR3 is CASSSSRGADTEAFF.